This T cell receptor (beta chain) was identified in a study of CD8+ T cells in alopecia areata. In the study overall: A 6-month period off drug followed tofacitinib, which lasted 6 to 18 months. Study observations and caveats: Normal-skin resident alphabeta T cells also appear among scalp sample sequences. Clarity of TCR sharing across patients fell short of that in mice, possibly HLA-related.

Treatment defined: oral pan-JAK inhibitor, 5-10 mg twice daily. Notes on this clone: The antigen is unknown.

In each case, RNA was isolated and then reverse transcribed into cDNA as the sequencing template. Some clones are missing from TCRdb's copy, which holds only in-frame ones; the method was immunoSEQ multiplex PCR. Here the sample spans about 210,000 clones, under 70% being singletons. This sequence was found in a human donor with alopecia areata. Sequencing was performed on CD4+ T cells sorted from blood, taken at approximately week 42, from a patient treated with tofacitinib.

CDR3 in amino acids: CAWSVGTGFDQPQHF. CDR3 bases: TGTGCCTGGAGTGTTGGGACCGGGTTCGATCAGCCCCAGCATTTT. The chain employs TRBV30 and TRBJ1-5, with D possibly matching TRBD1 (5 bases). Trimming left V 0 bases short and J 5 bases short, with 14 bases between. Per germline, CDR1 GTSNPN and CDR2 SVGIG (reference sequence). This CDR3 has 15 residues.